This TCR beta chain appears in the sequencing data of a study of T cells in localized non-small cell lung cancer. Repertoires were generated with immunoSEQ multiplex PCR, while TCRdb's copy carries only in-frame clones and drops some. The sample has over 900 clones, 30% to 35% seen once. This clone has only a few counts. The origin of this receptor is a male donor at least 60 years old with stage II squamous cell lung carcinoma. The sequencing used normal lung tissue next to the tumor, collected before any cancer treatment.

The CDR3: CASSQGGDRVYEQYF. As DNA, the CDR3 is TGTGCCAGCAGTCAGGGGGGGGACAGGGTATACGAGCAGTACTTC. The J gene is TRBJ2-7, the V gene TRBV28; TRBD1 agrees at 9 bases. The trim removed 5 bases at V and 4 bases at J, leaving 9 bases unmatched. The CDR3 is 15 amino acids. Germline CDR1 is MDHEN and CDR2 is SYDVKM.